Sequencing of this TCR beta chain was carried out in a study of beta chain features in type 1 diabetes. The study, taken as a whole, reports: Overrepresentation of cells with high TCR expression could result from cDNA sequencing. Among patients with Type 1 diabetes, TCRB CDR3s were moderately but significantly shorter in every one of the four CD4+ subsets.

This clone was picked up a small number of times. Its cognate antigen is unknown. The study reverse transcribed the entire isolated RNA, so it sequenced expressed TCRB transcripts. Each sample of naive, central memory or regulatory T cells had, on average, around 4 million reads. Assay: immunoSEQ multiplex PCR; the TCRdb copy retains only in-frame clones and omits some. The table records about 180,000 clones, almost 8% of them present only once. The junction had 13 bases not matched to a gene; V was cut back by 6 bases and J by 4 bases. This CDR3 has 16 amino acids. CDR1 LNHDA and CDR2 SQIVND come from the germline V gene (reference sequence). The collection from each donor was one heparinised blood draw averaging roughly 100 mL. Isolation of CD4+ naive, central memory, regulatory and stem cell-like memory cells was achieved by sorting via CD45RO/CCR7/CD25/CD127/CD95/CD27.

This chain connects TRBV19 to TRBJ1-2, with 8 nucleotides matching TRBD1. The material sequenced was central memory CD4+ T cells from blood. The TCR comes from a young man with type 1 diabetes. The CDR3 spells CASRPGQARSGYGYTF. In DNA form, the CDR3 reads TGTGCCAGTAGACCGGGACAGGCCAGGAGTGGCTATGGCTACACCTTC.